Included here is one TCR beta chain sequence, with context. This clone has just one count. The target of this receptor is not known. There are no base qualities to consult, and no much larger clone falls within one base. V is cut by 1 base and J by 3 bases, and the space between the germline ends is 9 bases. Spanning cysteine to phenylalanine, the CDR3 consists of 14 amino acids. The DNA shown is the 42-base CDR3, in frame from base 1. Sequences SGHTA (CDR1) and FQGNSA (CDR2) are obtained from the germline V gene. This specimen belongs to a study of T cells in tuberculosis (dated by TCRdb to 2017 to 2018). Background for the entire study: To characterize T cells specific for the mycobacterial lipid antigen glucose monomycolate (GMM), the study used CD1B tetramers together with high-throughput TCR immunosequencing. IGRA-negative adolescents, IGRA-positive adolescents with latent tuberculosis and adults with active tuberculosis, about nine per group, were compared in a South African clinical cohort. PBMC from active tuberculosis patients were archived either before standard anti-tuberculosis treatment began or within 7 days of the start of that treatment.

The study at large found these results: Clinical samples were selected based on the availability of cryopreserved specimens, with adults included as active tuberculosis cases and adolescents included as controls. The smaller NN-distances were partly driven by shorter CDR3-alpha lengths in active tuberculosis patients, and the difference for TCR-beta did not reach statistical significance. A classifier using the diverse GMM-specific repertoire reached roughly 90% accuracy (AUROC 0.85 to 0.9), compared with more than 65% accuracy using GEM motif frequencies. Active tuberculosis TCR-alpha repertoires showed smaller mean NN-distances to GMM-specific TCRs than IGRA-negative controls, suggesting clonal expansion of these TCRs.

The immunoSEQ multiplex PCR assay was used to generate TCR libraries, with TCR-beta and/or TCR-alpha/delta assays applied to each sample. The amplified TCR libraries were sequenced using the Illumina high-throughput platform. The paper's processing steps were these. Clustering and dimensionality reduction were performed using pairwise TCRdist distances among GMM-specific receptors from ex vivo sorted or in vitro expanded T cells. Each clinical repertoire was scored by mean NN-distance, the average TCRdist to the nearest 10% of tetramer-positive reference sequences. GEM TCR motif frequency was calculated as the fraction of unique TCRs that matched known GEM sequences in V/J usage and CDR3 length. Active tuberculosis was classified by linear discriminant analysis with leave-one-out cross-validation, implemented in scikit-learn. Here the immuneACCESS table is served through TCRdb, limited to in-frame sequences with V and J called. Missing clones are a known gap in these copies; in checked studies unresolved V genes cover under half, and the rest lacks a known reason. That table supplies the V and J calls and clone size; D and trimming were determined from the DNA. This sample gives about 33,000 clones in total; 90% to 95% of them show up just once. The ten largest clones take up around 7% of the sample.

The time point label, read with the paper, signifies: new active TB diagnosis, blood taken before or within 7 days of starting treatment. Active tuberculosis patients were HIV-seronegative South African adults aged 18 years or older with a new diagnosis. Active tuberculosis was confirmed by positive sputum smear microscopy and/or positive M. tuberculosis culture. Immunosequencing was performed on unsorted cryopreserved PBMC, with around 100,000 T cells per clinical donor covered on average. The sequence is built from TRBV7-2 and TRBJ1-1, with a tentative D gene TRBD1 over 5 matching bases. Sequencing used PBMCs, obtained at tuberculosis diagnosis. This TCR derives from an adult with tuberculosis. Some clones in this sample may be carry-over from other donors' samples. CDR3 reads: CASSLGTTHTEAFF. The nucleotide sequence is TGTGCCAGCAGCTTAGGGACAACCCACACTGAAGCTTTCTTT.